The clone carrying this T cell receptor beta chain was seen once. Its antigen is as yet unknown. The data derive from a study of cytomegalovirus exposure and HLA in healthy donors. Study-wide results and limits: HLA alleles were associated with 15,000 to 20,000 TCR beta sequences in a later analysis at 0.05 false discovery rate. According to the study, roughly 160 TCR beta chains were cytomegalovirus-associated. A missense DCLRE1C variant was associated with V- and J-gene trimming of TCR beta chains in a later analysis, and an independent cohort replicated the association. Several of the most significant clusters appeared, in a later analysis, to be linked to common viral pathogens.

The CDR3 is 14 residues long. Trimming took 1 base from V and 9 from J, leaving 13 bases between them. From germline, CDR1 is SEHNR and CDR2 FQNEAQ (reference sequence). It was with 60 Vbeta and 13 Jbeta primers that the PCR ran. Clones were sequenced by immunoSEQ multiplex PCR, and TCRdb holds only the in-frame ones, with some missing. The table has fewer than 200,000 clones, approximately 80% seen once. The specimen sequenced was PBMCs. The receptor was isolated from a man aged 25-45 years in good health and CMV-seropositive. The V and J genes are TRBV7-9 and TRBJ2-1; weak D call: TRBD2 (5 bases). The chain's CDR3 is CASSLGSRGGEQFF. CDR3 nucleotide sequence: TGTGCCAGCAGCTTAGGGAGTCGAGGAGGTGAGCAGTTCTTC.